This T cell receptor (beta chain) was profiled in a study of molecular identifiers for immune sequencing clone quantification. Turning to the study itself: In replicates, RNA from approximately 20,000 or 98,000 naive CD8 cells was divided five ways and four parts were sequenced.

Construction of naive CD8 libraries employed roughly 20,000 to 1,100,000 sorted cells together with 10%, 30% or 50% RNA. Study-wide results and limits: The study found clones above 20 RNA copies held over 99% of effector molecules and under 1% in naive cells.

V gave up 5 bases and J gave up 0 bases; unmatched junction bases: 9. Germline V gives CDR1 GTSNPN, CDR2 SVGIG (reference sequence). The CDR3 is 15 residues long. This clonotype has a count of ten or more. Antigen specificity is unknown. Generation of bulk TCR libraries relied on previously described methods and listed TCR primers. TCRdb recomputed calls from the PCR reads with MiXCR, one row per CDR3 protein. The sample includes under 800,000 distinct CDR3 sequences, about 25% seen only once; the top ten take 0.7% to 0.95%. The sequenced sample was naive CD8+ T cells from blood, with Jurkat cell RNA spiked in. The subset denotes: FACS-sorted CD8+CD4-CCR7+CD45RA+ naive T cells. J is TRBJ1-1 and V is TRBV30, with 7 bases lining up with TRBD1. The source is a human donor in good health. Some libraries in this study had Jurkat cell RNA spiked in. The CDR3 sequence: CAWGYRGTVNTEAFF. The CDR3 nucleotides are TGTGCCTGGGGTTACAGGGGAACGGTGAACACTGAAGCTTTCTTT.